This TCR beta chain was captured in a study of blood T cell repertoires in COVID-19. Looking at the study overall: Whether acute or convalescent, the COVID-19 samples came from the United States, Italy and Spain. From T cells, B-cell-depleted T cells, or PBMCs came the material, which was cDNA or gDNA.

In the original processing: Amplification from reference gene primers served as the basis for estimated nucleated cell counts. Measured with immunoSEQ multiplex PCR; TCRdb has only the in-frame clones, and not every one. D and trimming were read from the DNA, whereas the V and J calls and clone size are those reported in that table. The sample lists 180,000 or so clones, 86% seen once, with around 8.3% in the top ten. Trimming stripped 4 bases from V and 0 bases from J, with 13 bases between. The CDR3 length is 15 residues. The germline V gene has CDR1 MGHRA and CDR2 YSYEKL. The gene calls are TRBV4-1 and TRBJ2-7, with D tentatively TRBD1 (7 bases). The material sequenced was peripheral blood. This sequence originates from a man in his fifties or sixties with acute or convalescent COVID-19. The CDR3 sequence is CASSRGTAASYEQYF. CDR3 DNA: TGCGCCAGCAGCCGCGGGACAGCAGCCTCCTACGAGCAGTACTTC.